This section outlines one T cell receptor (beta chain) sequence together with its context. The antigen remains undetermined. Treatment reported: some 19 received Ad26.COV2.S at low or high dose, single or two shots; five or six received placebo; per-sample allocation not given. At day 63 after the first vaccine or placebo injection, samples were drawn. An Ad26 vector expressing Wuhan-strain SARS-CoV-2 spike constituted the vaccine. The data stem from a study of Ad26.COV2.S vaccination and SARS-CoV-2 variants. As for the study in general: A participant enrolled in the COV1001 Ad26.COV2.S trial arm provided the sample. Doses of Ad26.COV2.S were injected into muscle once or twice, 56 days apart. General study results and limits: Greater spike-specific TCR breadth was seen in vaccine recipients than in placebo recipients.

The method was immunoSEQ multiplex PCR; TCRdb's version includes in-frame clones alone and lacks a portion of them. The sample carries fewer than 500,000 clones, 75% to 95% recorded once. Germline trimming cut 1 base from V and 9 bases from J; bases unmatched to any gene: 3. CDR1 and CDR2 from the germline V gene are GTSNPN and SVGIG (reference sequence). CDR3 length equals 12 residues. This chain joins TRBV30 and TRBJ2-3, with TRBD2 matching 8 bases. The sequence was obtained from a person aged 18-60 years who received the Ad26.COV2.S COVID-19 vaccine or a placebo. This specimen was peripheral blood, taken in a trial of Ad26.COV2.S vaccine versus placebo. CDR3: CAWSGTSLTQYF. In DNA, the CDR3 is TGTGCCTGGAGTGGGACTAGCCTGACGCAGTATTTT.